The 21 T cell receptor beta chains below were found in one sample sequenced in a study of T cell responses to AZD1222 COVID-19 vaccine (dated by TCRdb to the early 2020s). Taken with the paper, the label for time point translates to: baseline before first vaccination. The protocol used for the library was the immunoSEQ multiplex PCR assay. TCRdb limited this immuneACCESS table to in-frame rearrangements with V and J called. A share of clones is missing; checked studies link under half to unresolved V genes, and the rest is unexplained. Present in this sample are roughly 120,000 clones, approximately 84% of which were seen just once. 6% to 8% of the sample lies in the top ten. The source was peripheral blood, collected on day 0 of AZD1222 vaccination. The receptors come from an adult in good health.

The chain is built from TRBV27 and TRBJ1-2; 7 positions match TRBD1. V shed 6 bases, J shed 2 bases, and the junction held 9 bases outside the gene matches. CDR3 length: 15 amino acids. The germline V gene has CDR1 MNHEY and CDR2 SMNVEV (reference sequence). The CDR3: CASSSLLTGNYGYTF. In DNA form, the CDR3 reads TGTGCCAGCAGCTCCCTATTGACAGGGAACTATGGCTACACCTTC.

The chain joins TRBV5-1 to TRBJ1-3; D is unresolved. This CDR3 is built from 13 residues. In germline, CDR1 is SGHRS, CDR2 YFSETQ. The V end lost 5 bases, the J end lost 0 bases, and 6 bases lay between the germline ends. The CDR3 DNA is TGCGCCAGCAGTGGGGACTCTGGAAACACCATATATTTT. Amino acid sequence: CASSGDSGNTIYF.

This chain joins TRBV18 and TRBJ1-1; tentatively, D is TRBD1 (5 bases). V lost 2 bases and J 5 bases, leaving 6 bases between the germline ends. Germline V gene lookup returns CDR1 KGHSH and CDR2 LQKENI. The CDR3 loop spans 12 amino acids. DNA of the CDR3: TGTGCCAGCTCACCATCAGGGACTGAAGCTTTCTTT. It encodes CASSPSGTEAFF.

The gene calls are TRBV10-1 and TRBJ2-3, with unresolved D. The CDR3 runs to 16 residues. V was clipped by 4 bases and J by 2 bases, with 16 bases between them. Germline V lookup: CDR1 WNHNN, CDR2 SYGVQD (reference sequence). The CDR3 DNA reads as TGCGCCAGCAGTGGGCTCGGGCAGGCCTTCACAGATACGCAGTATTTT. Translation gives CASSGLGQAFTDTQYF.

This chain uses TRBV23-1 with TRBJ2-2; 7 bases agree with TRBD1. TRBV23-1 is noted as an ORF with a role that remains uncertain. This CDR3 spans 14 amino acids. The J segment lost 2 bases and the V segment lost 6 bases, leaving 3 bases of the junction unmatched. In nucleotides, the CDR3 is TGCGCCAGCAGAGGGACAGCAAACACCGGGGAGCTGTTTTTT. Protein product: CASRGTANTGELFF.

The chain combines TRBV19 with TRBJ2-3; D possibly corresponds to TRBD2 (5 bases). Germline V CDR1 and CDR2: LNHDA, SQIVND (reference sequence). With 3 bases removed from V and 6 bases from J, the gap between germline ends came to 13 bases. The CDR3 runs 14 residues. The CDR3 here is CASSIRGPTDTQYF. CDR3 DNA sequence: TGTGCCAGTAGTATCCGCGGGCCGACGGATACGCAGTATTTT.

This chain joins TRBV7-9 and TRBJ2-4; TRBD1 aligns across 7 bases. Per the germline V gene, CDR1 is SEHNR and CDR2 is FQNEAQ (reference sequence). This CDR3 is 14 amino acids long. V was clipped by 4 bases and J by 1 base; unmatched bases: 1. This chain's CDR3 is CASSSQGAKNIQYF. The CDR3 coding sequence is TGTGCCAGCAGCTCACAGGGGGCCAAAAACATTCAGTACTTC.

This chain uses TRBV19 with TRBJ1-1; D possibly corresponds to TRBD1 (6 bases). CDR1 and CDR2 from the germline V gene are LNHDA and SQIVND (reference sequence). The CDR3 has 17 residues. V was clipped by 3 bases and J by 0 bases, with 17 bases between them. The CDR3 sequence is CASSIDRGPDMNTEAFF. The CDR3 coding sequence is TGTGCCAGTAGTATCGACCGGGGGCCCGACATGAACACTGAAGCTTTCTTT.

The sample holds one count of this clone. V and J are TRBV28 and TRBJ2-1; 11 bases agree with TRBD2. Germline CDR1 is MDHEN and CDR2 is SYDVKM. This CDR3 is 16 amino acids long. Trimming cost V 2 bases and J 8 bases; bases outside gene matches: 8. CDR3 coding DNA: TGTGCCAGCAGTTTAATCACTAGCGGGAGTGGACATGAGCAGTTCTTC. Translating gives CASSLITSGSGHEQFF.

The J gene is TRBJ1-1, the V gene TRBV28; D is uncertain. This CDR3 spans 11 amino acids. V gave up 3 bases and J gave up 9 bases, with 8 bases separating them. Germline assignment: CDR1 MDHEN and CDR2 SYDVKM. The chain's CDR3 is CASSFEQKAFF. The CDR3 DNA reads as TGTGCCAGCAGTTTTGAGCAGAAAGCTTTCTTT.

This clone was counted between two and nine times. The rearrangement joins TRBV28 to TRBJ2-7, with 8 bases that match TRBD1. The CDR3 covers 14 residues. Germline V gene data show CDR1 as MDHEN and CDR2 as SYDVKM. V was clipped by 5 bases and J by 4 bases; unmatched bases: 7. CDR3: CASSLARGRYEQYF. CDR3 sequence (DNA): TGTGCCAGCAGTCTCGCCAGGGGGCGATACGAGCAGTACTTC.

In its sample, this clone was seen many times. This chain connects TRBV5-4 to TRBJ2-1; 13 nucleotides match TRBD2. This CDR3 spans 15 amino acids. Trimming removed 4 bases from V and 4 bases from J; junction bases left unmatched: 2. Germline-derived CDR1 and CDR2 are SGHNT and YYREEE (reference sequence). The CDR3 DNA reads TGTGCCAGCAGCCGGGGACTAGCGGGATACAATGAGCAGTTCTTC. Encoded protein: CASSRGLAGYNEQFF.

The J gene is TRBJ1-5, the V gene TRBV19; D unresolved. The germline V gene encodes CDR1 LNHDA and CDR2 SQIVND (reference sequence). The CDR3 contains 14 residues. With 2 bases removed from V and 5 bases from J, the gap between germline ends came to 10 bases. The CDR3 DNA is TGTGCCAGTAGTATATGGGCAGAAGATCAGCCCCAGCATTTT. Protein sequence: CASSIWAEDQPQHF.

The chain recombines TRBV15 with TRBJ2-5, with a possible D match to TRBD1 (5 bases). Germline assignment: CDR1 LNHNV and CDR2 YYDKDF (reference sequence). The CDR3 sequence is 14 residues long. V lost 5 bases and J 1 base, leaving 11 bases between the germline ends. CDR3 DNA sequence: TGTGCCACCAGCCGTGGACATTCCCAAGAGACCCAGTACTTC. It specifies CATSRGHSQETQYF. Full variable domain (rest looked up from reference TRBV15 and TRBJ2-5): DAMVIQNPRYQVTQFGKPVTLSCSQTLNHNVMYWYQQKSSQAPKLLFHYYDKDFNNEADTPDNFQSRRPNTSFCFLDIRSPGLGDTAMYLCATSRGHSQETQYFGPGTRLLVL.

This clone has just a few counts. The chain is built from TRBV2 and TRBJ2-1; D gene uncertain. V was shortened by 2 bases and J by 4 bases, with 9 bases between the two germline ends. The CDR3 contains 14 residues. Germline V lookup: CDR1 SNHLY, CDR2 FYNNEI. The CDR3, as DNA: TGTGCCAGCAGTGAATGGGTCGATTACAATGAGCAGTTCTTC. Its translation is CASSEWVDYNEQFF. Based on the CDR3 plus reference TRBV2 and TRBJ2-1, the full variable domain is EPEVTQTPSHQVTQMGQEVILRCVPISNHLYFYWYRQILGQKVEFLVSFYNNEISEKSEIFDDQFSVERPDGSNFTLKIRSTKLEDSAMYFCASSEWVDYNEQFFGPGTRLTVL.

In this sample, this clone turned up a few times. The chain recombines TRBV19 with TRBJ2-7; the match to TRBD1 covers 9 bases. Germline lookup yields CDR1 LNHDA and CDR2 SQIVND (reference sequence). This CDR3 is 14 amino acids long. Germline trimming cut 5 bases from V and 5 bases from J; bases unmatched to any gene: 7. The CDR3 sequence is CASSATGTGNEQYF. The CDR3 DNA sequence: TGTGCCAGTAGTGCCACCGGGACAGGGAACGAGCAGTACTTC.

This clone appeared once. This chain joins TRBV19 and TRBJ1-4, with unresolved D. Germline V gene data show CDR1 as LNHDA and CDR2 as SQIVND (reference sequence). The CDR3 loop spans 16 amino acids. V lost 1 base and J lost 0, with 9 bases in between. Here the CDR3 reads CASSIGLTATNEKLFF. In DNA form, the CDR3 reads TGTGCCAGTAGTATAGGACTCACGGCAACTAATGAAAAACTGTTTTTT.

This chain links TRBV6-5 with TRBJ1-6, with a possible D match to TRBD1 (6 bases). The CDR3 has 14 residues. Trimming stripped 6 bases from V and 4 bases from J, with 10 bases between. The germline CDR1 and CDR2 sequences are MNHEY and SVGAGI. The CDR3 DNA reads TGTGCCAGCAGCGCAGGACAGTATAATTCACCCCTCCACTTT. Its protein product is CASSAGQYNSPLHF.

The J gene is TRBJ1-2, the V gene TRBV7-9; D remains unclear. Germline CDR1 SEHNR, CDR2 FQNEAQ (reference sequence). The V end was cut by 5 bases, the J end by 4 bases, with 17 bases between. CDR3 length equals 15 residues. The CDR3 is CASSKTASYVYGYTF. The CDR3 region has the DNA TGTGCCAGCAGCAAGACGGCTAGCTACGTCTATGGCTACACCTTC.

The CDR3 is CASSLFRQGPTYEQYF. The CDR3 DNA reads as TGTGCCAGCAGTTTATTCAGACAGGGGCCGACCTACGAGCAGTACTTC. The chain has TRBV28 and TRBJ2-7; 8 bases map to TRBD1. The CDR3 is 16 residues long. Germline assignment: CDR1 MDHEN and CDR2 SYDVKM. The V gene end was trimmed by 1 base and the J gene end by 2 bases; junction bases not matched to a gene: 7.

The V gene is TRBV6-1, the J gene TRBJ2-7; D is possibly TRBD2 (6 bases). This CDR3 has 15 residues. Trimming pared 1 base from V and 2 bases from J, leaving 12 bases between. Germline CDR1 and CDR2: MNHNS and SASEGT. CDR3 coding DNA: TGTGCCAGCAGTGAAGGGCGGGGATCAACCTACGAGCAGTACTTC. Translating gives CASSEGRGSTYEQYF.